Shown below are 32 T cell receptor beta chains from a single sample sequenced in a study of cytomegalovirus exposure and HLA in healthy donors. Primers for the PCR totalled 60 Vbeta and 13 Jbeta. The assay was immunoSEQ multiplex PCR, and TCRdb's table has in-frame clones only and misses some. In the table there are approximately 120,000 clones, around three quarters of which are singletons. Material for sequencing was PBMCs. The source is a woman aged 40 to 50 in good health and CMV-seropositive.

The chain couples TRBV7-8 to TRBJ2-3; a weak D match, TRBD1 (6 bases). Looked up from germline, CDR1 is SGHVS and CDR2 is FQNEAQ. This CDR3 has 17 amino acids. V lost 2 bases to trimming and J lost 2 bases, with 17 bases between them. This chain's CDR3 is CASSLYEAGALTDTQYF. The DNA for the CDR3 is TGTGCCAGCAGCTTATATGAGGCAGGGGCCCTCACAGATACGCAGTATTTT.

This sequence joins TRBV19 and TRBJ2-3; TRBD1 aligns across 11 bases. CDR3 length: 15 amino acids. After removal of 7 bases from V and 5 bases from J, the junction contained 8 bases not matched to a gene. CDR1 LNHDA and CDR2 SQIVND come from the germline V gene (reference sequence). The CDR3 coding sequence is TGTGCCAGTACCCCGGACAGGGGGCGGGGAGATACGCAGTATTTT. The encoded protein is CASTPDRGRGDTQYF.

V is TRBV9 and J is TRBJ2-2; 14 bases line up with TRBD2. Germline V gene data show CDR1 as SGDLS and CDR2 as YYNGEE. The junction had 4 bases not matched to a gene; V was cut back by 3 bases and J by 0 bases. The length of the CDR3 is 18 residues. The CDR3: CASSAGLAGVTNTGELFF. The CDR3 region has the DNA TGTGCCAGCAGCGCGGGACTAGCGGGAGTAACGAACACCGGGGAGCTGTTTTTT.

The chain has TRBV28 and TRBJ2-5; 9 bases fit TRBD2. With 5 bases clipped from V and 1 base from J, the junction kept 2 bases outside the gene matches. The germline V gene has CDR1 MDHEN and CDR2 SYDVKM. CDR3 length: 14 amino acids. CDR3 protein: CASSPSGTQETQYF. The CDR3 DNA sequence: TGTGCCAGCAGTCCTAGCGGGACCCAAGAGACCCAGTACTTC.

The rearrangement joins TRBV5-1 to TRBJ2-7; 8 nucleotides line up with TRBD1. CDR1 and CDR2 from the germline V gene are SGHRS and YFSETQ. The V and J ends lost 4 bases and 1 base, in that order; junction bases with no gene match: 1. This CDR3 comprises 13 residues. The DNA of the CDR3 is TGCGCCAGCAGCGGGACAGGATCCTACGAGCAGTACTTC. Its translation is CASSGTGSYEQYF. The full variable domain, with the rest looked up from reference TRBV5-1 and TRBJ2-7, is KAGVTQTPRYLIKTRGQQVTLSCSPISGHRSVSWYQQTPGQGLQFLFEYFSETQRNKGNFPGRFSGRQFSNSRSEMNVSTLELGDSALYLCASSGTGSYEQYFGPGTRLTVT.

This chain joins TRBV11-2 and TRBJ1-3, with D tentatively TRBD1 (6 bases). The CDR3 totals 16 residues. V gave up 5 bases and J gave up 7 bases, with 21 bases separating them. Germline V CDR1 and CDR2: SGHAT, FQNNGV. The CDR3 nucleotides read TGTGCCAGCAGCAGTACTGGGACATTGTTCCGGAACACCATATATTTT. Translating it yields CASSSTGTLFRNTIYF.

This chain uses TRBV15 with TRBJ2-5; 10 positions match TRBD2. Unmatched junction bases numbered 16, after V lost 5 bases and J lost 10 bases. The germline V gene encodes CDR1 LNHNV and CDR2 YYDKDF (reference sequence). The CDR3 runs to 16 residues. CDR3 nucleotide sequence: TGTGCCACCAGCTCCAGGACTAGCGGAGGGTCTACGAGCCAGTACTTC. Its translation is CATSSRTSGGSTSQYF.

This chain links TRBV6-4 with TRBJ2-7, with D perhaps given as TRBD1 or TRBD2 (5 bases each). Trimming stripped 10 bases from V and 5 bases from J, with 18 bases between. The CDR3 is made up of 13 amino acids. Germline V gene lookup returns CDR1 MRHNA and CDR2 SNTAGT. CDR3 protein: CANRKGGSHEQYF. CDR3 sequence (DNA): TGTGCCAACAGGAAAGGCGGGTCCCACGAGCAGTACTTC.

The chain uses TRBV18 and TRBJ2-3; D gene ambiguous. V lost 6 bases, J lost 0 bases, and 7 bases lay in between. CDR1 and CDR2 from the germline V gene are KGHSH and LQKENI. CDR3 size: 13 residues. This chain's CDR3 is CASSQTSTDTQYF. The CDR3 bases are TGTGCCAGCTCGCAAACTAGCACAGATACGCAGTATTTT. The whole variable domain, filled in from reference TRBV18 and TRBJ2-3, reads NAGVMQNPRHLVRRRGQEARLRCSPMKGHSHVYWYRQLPEEGLKFMVYLQKENIIDESGMPKERFSAEFPKEGPSILRIQQVVRGDSAAYFCASSQTSTDTQYFGPGTRLTVL.

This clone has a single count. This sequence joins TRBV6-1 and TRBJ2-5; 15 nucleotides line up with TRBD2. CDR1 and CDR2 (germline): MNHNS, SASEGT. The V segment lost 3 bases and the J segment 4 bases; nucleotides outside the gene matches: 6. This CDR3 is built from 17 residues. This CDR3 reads CASSDPEGLAGGETQYF. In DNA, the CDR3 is TGTGCCAGCAGTGACCCGGAGGGACTAGCGGGAGGAGAGACCCAGTACTTC.

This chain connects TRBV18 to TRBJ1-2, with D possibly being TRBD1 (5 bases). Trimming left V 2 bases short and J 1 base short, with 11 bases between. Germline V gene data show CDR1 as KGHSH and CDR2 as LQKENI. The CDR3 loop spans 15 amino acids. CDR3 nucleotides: TGTGCCAGCTCACCAGTGGAGGGGAGTAACTATGGCTACACCTTC. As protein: CASSPVEGSNYGYTF.

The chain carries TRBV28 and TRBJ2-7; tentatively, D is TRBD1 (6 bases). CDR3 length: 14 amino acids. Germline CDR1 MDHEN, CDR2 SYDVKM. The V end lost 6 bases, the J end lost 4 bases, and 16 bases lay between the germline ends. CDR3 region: CASSSRGYFYEQYF. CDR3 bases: TGTGCCAGCAGCTCCAGGGGTTATTTTTACGAGCAGTACTTC.

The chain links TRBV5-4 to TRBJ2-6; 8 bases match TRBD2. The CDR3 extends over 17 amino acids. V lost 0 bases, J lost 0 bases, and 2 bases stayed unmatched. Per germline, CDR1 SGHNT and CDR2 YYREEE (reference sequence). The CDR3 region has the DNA TGTGCCAGCAGCTTGGCCGGGGGGGTCTCTGGGGCCAACGTCCTGACTTTC. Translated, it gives CASSLAGGVSGANVLTF.

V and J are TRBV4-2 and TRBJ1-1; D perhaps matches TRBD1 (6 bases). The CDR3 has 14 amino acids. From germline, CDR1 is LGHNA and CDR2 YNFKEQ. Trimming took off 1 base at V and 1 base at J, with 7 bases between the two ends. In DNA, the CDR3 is TGTGCCAGCAGCCAAGTGGGACAGAACACTGAAGCTTTCTTT. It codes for CASSQVGQNTEAFF.

The CDR3 nucleotides read TGCAGCGTTGATGGACTAGCGGGGGCTTTCGAGCAGTACTTC. It specifies CSVDGLAGAFEQYF. The rearrangement links TRBV29-1 to TRBJ2-7, with 13 bases that match TRBD2. Losses at the gene ends were 3 bases for V and 6 bases for J; bases not matched to a gene: 5. The CDR3 sequence is 14 residues long. CDR1 and CDR2 (germline): SQVTM, ANQGSEA.

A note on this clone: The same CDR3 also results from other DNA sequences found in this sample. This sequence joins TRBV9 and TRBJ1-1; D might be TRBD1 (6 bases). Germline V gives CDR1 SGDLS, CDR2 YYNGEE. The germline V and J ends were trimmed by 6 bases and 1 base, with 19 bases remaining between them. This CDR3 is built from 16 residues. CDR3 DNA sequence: TGTGCCAGCACTGGGGGGGCTCCTTTGGGGAACACTGAAGCTTTCTTT. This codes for CASTGGAPLGNTEAFF.

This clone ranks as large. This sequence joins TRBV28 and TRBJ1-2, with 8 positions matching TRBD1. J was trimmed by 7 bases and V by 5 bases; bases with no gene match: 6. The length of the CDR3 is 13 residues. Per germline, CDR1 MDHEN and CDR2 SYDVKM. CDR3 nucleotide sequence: TGTGCCAGCAGTCCTCGGACAGGGATTGGCTACACCTTC. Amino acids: CASSPRTGIGYTF.

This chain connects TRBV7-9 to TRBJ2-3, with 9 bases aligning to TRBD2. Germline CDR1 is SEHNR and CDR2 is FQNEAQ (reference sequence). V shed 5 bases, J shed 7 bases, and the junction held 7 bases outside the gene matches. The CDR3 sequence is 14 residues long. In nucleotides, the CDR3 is TGTGCCAGCAGCCTCGGGGCTAGCGGGAATACGCAGTATTTT. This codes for CASSLGASGNTQYF. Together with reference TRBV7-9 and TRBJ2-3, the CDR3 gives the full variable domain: DTGVSQNPRHKITKRGQNVTFRCDPISEHNRLYWYRQTLGQGPEFLTYFQNEAQLEKSRLLSDRFSAERPKGSFSTLEIQRTEQGDSAMYLCASSLGASGNTQYFGPGTRLTVL.

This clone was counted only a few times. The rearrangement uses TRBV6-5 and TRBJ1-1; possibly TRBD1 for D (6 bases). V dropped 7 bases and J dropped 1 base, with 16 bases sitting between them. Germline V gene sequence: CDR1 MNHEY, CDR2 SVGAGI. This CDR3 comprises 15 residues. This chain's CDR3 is CASKSRGSGNTEAFF. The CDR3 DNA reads TGTGCCAGCAAGTCCAGGGGTTCGGGGAACACTGAAGCTTTCTTT.

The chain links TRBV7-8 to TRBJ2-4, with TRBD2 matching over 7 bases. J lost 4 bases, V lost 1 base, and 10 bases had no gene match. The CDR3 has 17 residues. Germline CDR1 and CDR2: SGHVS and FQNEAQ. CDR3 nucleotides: TGTGCCAGCAGCTTAGGCGGTGTAGGCGGGAGTAAAAACATTCAGTACTTC. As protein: CASSLGGVGGSKNIQYF.

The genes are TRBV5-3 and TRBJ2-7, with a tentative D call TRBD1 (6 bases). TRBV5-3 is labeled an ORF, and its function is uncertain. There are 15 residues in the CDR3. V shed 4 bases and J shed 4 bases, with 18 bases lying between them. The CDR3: CARSTPRGGAYEQYF. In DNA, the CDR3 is TGTGCCAGAAGCACCCCCAGAGGGGGAGCATACGAGCAGTACTTC.

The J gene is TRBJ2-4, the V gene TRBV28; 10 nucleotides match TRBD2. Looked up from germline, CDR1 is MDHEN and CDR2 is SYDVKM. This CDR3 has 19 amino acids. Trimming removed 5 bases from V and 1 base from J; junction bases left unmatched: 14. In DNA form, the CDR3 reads TGTGCCAGCAGTCAAGTAAGCGGGAGGGCGACTTCGGCCAAAAACATTCAGTACTTC. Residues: CASSQVSGRATSAKNIQYF.

The CDR3 nucleotides are TGTGCCAGCTCACCGGGACAGGGAACCTCTGGAAACACCATATATTTT. Amino acids: CASSPGQGTSGNTIYF. V gene TRBV18 combines with J gene TRBJ1-3, with 9 bases aligning to TRBD1. V lost 3 bases, J lost 0 bases, and 3 bases stayed unmatched. Per germline, CDR1 KGHSH and CDR2 LQKENI. The CDR3 has 16 amino acids.

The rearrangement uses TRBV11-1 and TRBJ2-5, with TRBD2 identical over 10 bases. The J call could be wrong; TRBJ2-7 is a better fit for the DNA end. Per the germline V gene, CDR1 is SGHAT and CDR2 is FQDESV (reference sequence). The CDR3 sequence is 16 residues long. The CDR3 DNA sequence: TGTGCCAGCAGCCCCCGGACTAGCGGCCGGCCCTACGAGCAGTACTTC. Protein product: CASSPRTSGRPYEQYF.

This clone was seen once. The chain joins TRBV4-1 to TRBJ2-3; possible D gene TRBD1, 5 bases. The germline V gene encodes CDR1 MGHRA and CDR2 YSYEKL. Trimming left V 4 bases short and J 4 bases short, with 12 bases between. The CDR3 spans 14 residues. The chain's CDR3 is CASSRNQGADTQYF. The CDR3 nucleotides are TGCGCCAGCAGCCGGAACCAGGGTGCAGATACGCAGTATTTT.

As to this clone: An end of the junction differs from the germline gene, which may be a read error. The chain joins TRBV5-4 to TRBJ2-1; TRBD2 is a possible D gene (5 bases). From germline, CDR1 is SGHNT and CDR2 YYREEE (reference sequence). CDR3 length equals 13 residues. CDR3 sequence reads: CASKASSHNEQFF. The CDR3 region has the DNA TGTGCCAGCAAAGCTAGCTCCCACAATGAGCAGTTCTTC.

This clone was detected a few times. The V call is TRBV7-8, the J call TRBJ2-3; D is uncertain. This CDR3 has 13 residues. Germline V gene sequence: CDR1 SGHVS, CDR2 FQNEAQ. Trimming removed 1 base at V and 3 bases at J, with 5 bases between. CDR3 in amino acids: CASSLDRTDTQYF. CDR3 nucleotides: TGTGCCAGCAGCTTAGATAGAACAGATACGCAGTATTTT.

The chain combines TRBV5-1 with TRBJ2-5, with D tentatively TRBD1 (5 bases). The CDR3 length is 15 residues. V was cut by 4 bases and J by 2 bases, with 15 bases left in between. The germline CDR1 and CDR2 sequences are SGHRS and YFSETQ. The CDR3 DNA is TGCGCCAGCAGCCGAATAGACAGTTCACAAGAGACCCAGTACTTC. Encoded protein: CASSRIDSSQETQYF. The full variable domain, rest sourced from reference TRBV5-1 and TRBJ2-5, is KAGVTQTPRYLIKTRGQQVTLSCSPISGHRSVSWYQQTPGQGLQFLFEYFSETQRNKGNFPGRFSGRQFSNSRSEMNVSTLELGDSALYLCASSRIDSSQETQYFGPGTRLLVL.

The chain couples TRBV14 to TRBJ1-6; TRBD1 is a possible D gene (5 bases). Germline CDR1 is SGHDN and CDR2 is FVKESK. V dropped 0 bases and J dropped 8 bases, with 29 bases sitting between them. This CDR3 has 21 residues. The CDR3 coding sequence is TGTGCCAGCAGCCAAGAGCGTTTCCCATCAGGGCTGGGCGTAATGGATTCACCCCTCCACTTT. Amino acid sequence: CASSQERFPSGLGVMDSPLHF.

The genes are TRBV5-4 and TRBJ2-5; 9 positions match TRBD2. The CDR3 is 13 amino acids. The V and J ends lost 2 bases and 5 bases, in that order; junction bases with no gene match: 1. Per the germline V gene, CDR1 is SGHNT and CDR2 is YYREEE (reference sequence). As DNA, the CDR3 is TGTGCCAGCAGCTTAACTAGCGGGGAGACCCAGTACTTC. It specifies CASSLTSGETQYF.

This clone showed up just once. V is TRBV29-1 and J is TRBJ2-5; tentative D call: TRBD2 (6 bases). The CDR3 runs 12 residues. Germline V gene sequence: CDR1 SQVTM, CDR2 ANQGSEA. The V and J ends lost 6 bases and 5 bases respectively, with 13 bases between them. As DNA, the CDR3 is TGCAGCGTAGATGACGGAGGGGAGACCCAGTACTTC. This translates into CSVDDGGETQYF.

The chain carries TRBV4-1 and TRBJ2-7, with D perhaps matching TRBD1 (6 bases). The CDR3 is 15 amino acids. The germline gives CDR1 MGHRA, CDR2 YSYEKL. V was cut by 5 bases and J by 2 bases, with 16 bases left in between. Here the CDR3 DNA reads TGCGCCAGCAGCTATATGCGGACAGCTGCCTACGAGCAGTACTTC. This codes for CASSYMRTAAYEQYF.